In its sample, the clone carrying this T cell receptor (beta chain) was seen a few times. Its antigen is not known. Populations obtained by sorting all exceeded 98% purity. The CDR3 spans 12 residues. Germline loops: CDR1 SGDLS, CDR2 YYNGEE. Trimming removed 3 bases from V and 7 bases from J, with 10 bases in between. Every isolated RNA sample was fully reverse transcribed, so sequencing captured expressed TCRB transcripts. TCRdb's table, derived via immunoSEQ multiplex PCR, lists solely in-frame clones and lacks some. The data show about 450,000 clones, roughly 10% seen once. The data are from a study of beta chain features in type 1 diabetes. Overall study context: Examination of sorted cells across all samples involved around 99 million cells.

Study results and limitations: Whether TCRB rearrangement is influenced by HLA type went unresolved here.

The rearrangement uses TRBV9 and TRBJ1-2; D might be TRBD1 (6 bases). Sequencing was carried out using naive CD4+ T cells from blood. The source of this sequence is a woman aged 18-35 years in good health. CDR3 bases: TGTGCCAGCAGCGGCCAGGGGTCTGGCTACACCTTC. As protein: CASSGQGSGYTF.